This is a list of T cell receptor beta chains from one sample in a study of shared clonotypes between healthy human individuals. Generated by immunoSEQ multiplex PCR, the TCRdb table keeps only in-frame clones and is missing some. The table shows around 2.5 million clones, with roughly 93% occurring only once. Sequences were obtained from naive CD4+ T cells from PBMCs. These receptors came from a man between 18 and 35 years old in good health. Some clones in this sample may be carry-over from other donors' samples. The CDR3 runs from the conserved cysteine through the conserved F or W. A D gene is named only where the DNA matches it firmly. The size field is filled for only some rows; it gives once, few, many or a size class.

j_call clone_size d_call v_call cdr3_nt cdr3_aa
TRBJ1-2 NA NA TRBV7-6 TGTGCCAGCAGCCCTGGGGGTTTTGCTGGCTACACCTTC CASSPGGFAGYTF
TRBJ2-7 NA TRBD1 TRBV6-5 TGTGCCAGCAGTACAGGACAGGCCCCGGGGGAGCAGTACTTC CASSTGQAPGEQYF
TRBJ1-6 NA TRBD1 TRBV28 TGTGCCAGCAGAGCCATGGGACAGTATAATTCACCCCTCCACTTT CASRAMGQYNSPLHF
TRBJ2-5 once NA TRBV10-3 TGTGCCATCAGTGAGTCCTGGGCAAGGGAAGAGACCCAGTACTTC CAISESWAREETQYF
TRBJ1-2 NA NA TRBV4-1 TGCGCCAGCAGCCAAGATACCGGGACACCATCGAGGTATGGCTGCACCTTC CASSQDTGTPSRYGCTF
TRBJ2-3 NA TRBD2 TRBV6-5 TGTGCCAGCAGTTCTGCCGGACTAGCACAATCATCGTATTTT CASSSAGLAQSSYF
TRBJ1-1 NA NA TRBV4-1 TGCGCCAGCAGCCTCCAAGGGTGGGGCACTGAAGCTTTCTTT CASSLQGWGTEAFF
TRBJ2-1 NA NA TRBV6-6 TGTGCCAGCAGTTACTCCAGATTGGCCCACAATGAGCAGTTCTTC CASSYSRLAHNEQFF
TRBJ2-2 NA TRBD2 TRBV29-1 TGCAGCGTTGGGGGACTAGCGGGAGGACCGAACACCGGGGAGCTGTTTTTT CSVGGLAGGPNTGELFF
TRBJ2-7 NA TRBD1 TRBV6-1 TGTGCCAGCAGTGGGCGGGACAGGGGCTACGAGCAGTACTTC CASSGRDRGYEQYF
TRBJ2-4 NA NA TRBV14 TGTGCCAGCAGCCAAGATCCCACGGACATTCAGTACTTC CASSQDPTDIQYF
TRBJ2-7 NA TRBD1 TRBV2 TGTGCCAGCAGTGAAGCGCTTGGGACAGGGATCTACGAGCAGTACTTC CASSEALGTGIYEQYF
TRBJ1-1 NA TRBD1 TRBV6-6 TGTGCCAGCAGTTACTCGAAAGGGGGCAGCGAAGCTTTCTTT CASSYSKGGSEAFF
TRBJ2-5 NA NA TRBV27 TGTGCCAGCAGTACCTCGGTGGGGGAGACCCAGTACTTC CASSTSVGETQYF
TRBJ1-5 once NA TRBV25-1 TGTGCCAGCAGTAGAGGTAGCAATCAGCCCCAGCATTTT CASSRGSNQPQHF
TRBJ1-1 NA TRBD1 TRBV27 TGTGCCAGCAGATGGACAGGGTGGGACACTGAAGCTTTCTTT CASRWTGWDTEAFF
TRBJ1-1 NA NA TRBV11-3 TGTGCCAGCAGTCAGACTAACACTGAAGCTTTCTTT CASSQTNTEAFF
TRBJ2-5 once TRBD2 TRBV27 TGTGCCAGCAGTAAGAGACTAGCGGGAGAAGAGACCCAGTACTTC CASSKRLAGEETQYF
TRBJ2-5 NA NA TRBV7-3 TGTGCCAGCAGCCCTCGGGGAGAGACCCAGTACTTC CASSPRGETQYF
TRBJ2-2 NA TRBD2 TRBV15 TGTGCCACCAGCAGAGGAAGCGGGAGCTCGAACACCGGGGAGCTGTTTTTT CATSRGSGSSNTGELFF
TRBJ1-3 NA NA TRBV28 TGTGCCAGCAGTTTACCCCCACCGTCTGGAAACACCATATATTTT CASSLPPPSGNTIYF
TRBJ2-7 NA NA TRBV28 TGTGCCAGCAGTTCCGGGGCTCTGGAGGTGCACGAGCAGTACTTC CASSSGALEVHEQYF
TRBJ2-7 NA NA TRBV28 TGTGCCAGCAGTTTACCTAGTGGGGACACCTACGAGCAGTACTTC CASSLPSGDTYEQYF
TRBJ2-1 NA TRBD2 TRBV9 TGTGCCAGCAGCGTAGACGCGGGGGACTACAATGAGCAGTTCTTC CASSVDAGDYNEQFF
TRBJ1-2 NA NA TRBV5-1 TGCGCCAGCAGCCCGACAGTCTCCTATGGCTACACCTTC CASSPTVSYGYTF
TRBJ1-5 NA NA TRBV6-5 TGTGCCAGCAGGCCCAACAGGGCCCAGCCCCAGCATTTT CASRPNRAQPQHF
TRBJ1-5 NA TRBD1 TRBV18 TGTGCCAGCTCCGAGACAGGGAGGCATCAGCCCCAGCATTTT CASSETGRHQPQHF
TRBJ1-1 NA TRBD1 TRBV5-1 TGCGCCAGCAGCCAAACAGGGGTGGGGACTGAAGCTTTCTTT CASSQTGVGTEAFF